Here is one TCR beta chain with its context. The antigen remains undetermined. Separate cDNA molecules received unique molecular identifiers, which the library attached to them. Each CDR3 protein gets one entry after TCRdb re-called the RACE reads with MiXCR. The sample consists of about 97,000 distinct CDR3 sequences, around a quarter of them appearing once. This sample's time point: patch test 3, about 24 weeks after DPC sensitization. Treatment: therapeutic diphenylcyclopropenone sensitization with weekly scalp DPC. People who gave samples had alopecia, were 18 to 70 years old, and were suitable for DPC. This entry comes from a study of human T cells and chemical hapten exposure. Study-level results: The number of TCRs over 1 in 1000 frequency stayed unchanged after DPC.

The V gene's germline CDR1 is SGHVS and CDR2 FQNEAQ. The CDR3 totals 15 residues. The V and J ends lost 0 bases and 9 bases, in that order; junction bases with no gene match: 8. Material: whole blood, obtained in connection with sensitization to the hapten diphenylcyclopropenone (DPC). This rearrangement joins TRBV7-8 to TRBJ2-4; 7 bases are shared with TRBD1. This receptor was obtained from a man aged 35-49 years with alopecia areata. Some clones in this sample may be carry-over from other donors' samples. CDR3 protein: CASSLAMGQSGIQYF. The CDR3 DNA reads as TGTGCCAGCAGCTTAGCGATGGGACAGAGCGGCATTCAGTACTTC.